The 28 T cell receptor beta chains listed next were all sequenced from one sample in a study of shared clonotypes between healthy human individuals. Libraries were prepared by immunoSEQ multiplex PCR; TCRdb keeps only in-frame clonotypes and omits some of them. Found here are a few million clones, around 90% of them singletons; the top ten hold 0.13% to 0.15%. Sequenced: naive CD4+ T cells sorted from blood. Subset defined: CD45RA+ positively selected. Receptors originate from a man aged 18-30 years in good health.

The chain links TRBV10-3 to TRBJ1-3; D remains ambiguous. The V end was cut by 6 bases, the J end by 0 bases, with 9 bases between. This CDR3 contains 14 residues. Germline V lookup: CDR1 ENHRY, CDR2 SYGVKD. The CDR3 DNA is TGTGCCATCAGACAATCCCTCTCTGGAAACACCATATATTTT. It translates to CAIRQSLSGNTIYF.

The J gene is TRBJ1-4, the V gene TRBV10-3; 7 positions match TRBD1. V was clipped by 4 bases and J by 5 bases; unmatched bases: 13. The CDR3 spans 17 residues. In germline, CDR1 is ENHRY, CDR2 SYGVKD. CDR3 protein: CAISANGPGQKNEKLFF. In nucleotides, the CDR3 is TGTGCCATCAGTGCGAACGGCCCGGGACAGAAGAATGAAAAACTGTTTTTT.

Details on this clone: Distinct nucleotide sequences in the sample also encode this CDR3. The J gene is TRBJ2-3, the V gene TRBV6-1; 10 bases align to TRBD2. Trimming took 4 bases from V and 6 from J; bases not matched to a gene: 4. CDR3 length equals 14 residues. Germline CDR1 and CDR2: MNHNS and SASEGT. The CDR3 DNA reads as TGTGCCAGCAGTGGAGCGGGGGGGCCGGATACGCAGTATTTT. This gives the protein CASSGAGGPDTQYF.

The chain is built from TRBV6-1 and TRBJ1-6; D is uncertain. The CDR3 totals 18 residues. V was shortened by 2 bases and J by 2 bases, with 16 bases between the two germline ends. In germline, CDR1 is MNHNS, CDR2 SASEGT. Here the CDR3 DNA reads TGTGCCAGCAGTGAATTTCCTAGAGGAGGGACCTATAATTCACCCCTCCACTTT. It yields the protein CASSEFPRGGTYNSPLHF.

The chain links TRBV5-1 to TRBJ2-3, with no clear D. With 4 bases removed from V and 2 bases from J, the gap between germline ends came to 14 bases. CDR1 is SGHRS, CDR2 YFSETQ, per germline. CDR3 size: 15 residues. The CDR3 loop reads CASSPPIGITDTQYF. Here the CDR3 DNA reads TGCGCCAGCAGCCCGCCTATAGGAATCACAGATACGCAGTATTTT.

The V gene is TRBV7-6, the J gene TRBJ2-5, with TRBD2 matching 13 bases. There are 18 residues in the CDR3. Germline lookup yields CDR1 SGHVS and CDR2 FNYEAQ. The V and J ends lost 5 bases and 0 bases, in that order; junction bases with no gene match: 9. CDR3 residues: CASSPIGTSGTYQETQYF. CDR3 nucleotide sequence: TGTGCCAGCAGCCCTATCGGGACTAGCGGGACGTACCAAGAGACCCAGTACTTC.

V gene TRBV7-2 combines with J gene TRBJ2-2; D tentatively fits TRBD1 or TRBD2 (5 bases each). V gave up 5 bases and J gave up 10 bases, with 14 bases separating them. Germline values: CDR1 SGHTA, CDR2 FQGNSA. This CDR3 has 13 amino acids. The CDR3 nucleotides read TGTGCCAGCAGCCTGATTCAGGGAGTGGAGCTGTTTTTT. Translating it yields CASSLIQGVELFF.

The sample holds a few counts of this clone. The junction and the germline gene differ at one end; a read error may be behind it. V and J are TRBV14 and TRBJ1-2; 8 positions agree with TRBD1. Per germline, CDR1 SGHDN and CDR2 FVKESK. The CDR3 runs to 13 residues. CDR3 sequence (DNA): TGTGCCAGCAGACAAGCAGGGACAGGAAGCTACACCTTC. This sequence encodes CASRQAGTGSYTF.

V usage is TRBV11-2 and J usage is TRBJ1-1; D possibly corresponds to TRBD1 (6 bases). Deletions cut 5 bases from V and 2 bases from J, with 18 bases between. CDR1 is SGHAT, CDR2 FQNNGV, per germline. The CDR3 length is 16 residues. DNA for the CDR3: TGTGCCAGCAGCCCGAGGGTGACAGGCAATAACACTGAAGCTTTCTTT. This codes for CASSPRVTGNNTEAFF.

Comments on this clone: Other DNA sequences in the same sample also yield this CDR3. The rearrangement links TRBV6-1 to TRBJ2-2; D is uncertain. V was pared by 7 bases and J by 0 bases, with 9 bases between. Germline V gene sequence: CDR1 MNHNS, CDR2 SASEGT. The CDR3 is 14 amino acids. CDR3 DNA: TGTGCCAGCACCGGTCGGACGAACACCGGGGAGCTGTTTTTT. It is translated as CASTGRTNTGELFF.

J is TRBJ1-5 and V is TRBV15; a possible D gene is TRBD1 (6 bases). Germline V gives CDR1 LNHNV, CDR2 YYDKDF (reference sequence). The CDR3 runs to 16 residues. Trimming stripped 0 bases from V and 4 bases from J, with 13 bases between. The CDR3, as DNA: TGTGCCACCAGCAGAGATTCGTGGACAGAGAATCAGCCCCAGCATTTT. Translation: CATSRDSWTENQPQHF.

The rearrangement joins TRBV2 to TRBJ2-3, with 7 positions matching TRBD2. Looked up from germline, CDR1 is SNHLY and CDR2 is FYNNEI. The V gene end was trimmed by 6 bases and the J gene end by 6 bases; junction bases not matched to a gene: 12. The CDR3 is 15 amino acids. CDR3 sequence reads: CASRETSQVLDTQYF. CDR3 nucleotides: TGTGCCAGCAGGGAGACTAGCCAAGTATTGGATACGCAGTATTTT. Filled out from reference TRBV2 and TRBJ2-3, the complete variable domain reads EPEVTQTPSHQVTQMGQEVILRCVPISNHLYFYWYRQILGQKVEFLVSFYNNEISEKSEIFDDQFSVERPDGSNFTLKIRSTKLEDSAMYFCASRETSQVLDTQYFGPGTRLTVL.

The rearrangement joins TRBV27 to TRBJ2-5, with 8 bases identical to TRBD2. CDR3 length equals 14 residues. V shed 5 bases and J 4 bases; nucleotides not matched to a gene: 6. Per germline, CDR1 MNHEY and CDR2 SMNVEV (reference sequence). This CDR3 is CASSTQRGLETQYF. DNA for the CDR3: TGTGCCAGCAGTACCCAGCGGGGGCTAGAGACCCAGTACTTC.

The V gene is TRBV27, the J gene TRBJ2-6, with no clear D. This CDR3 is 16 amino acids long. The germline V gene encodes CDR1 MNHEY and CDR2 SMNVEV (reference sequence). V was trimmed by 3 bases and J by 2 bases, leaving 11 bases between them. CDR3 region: CASSFAASAGANVLTF. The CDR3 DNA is TGTGCCAGCAGTTTTGCAGCCTCGGCTGGGGCCAACGTCCTGACTTTC. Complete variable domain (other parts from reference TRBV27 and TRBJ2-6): EAQVTQNPRYLITVTGKKLTVTCSQNMNHEYMSWYRQDPGLGLRQIYYSMNVEVTDKGDVPEGYKVSRKEKRNFPLILESPSPNQTSLYFCASSFAASAGANVLTFGAGSRLTVL.

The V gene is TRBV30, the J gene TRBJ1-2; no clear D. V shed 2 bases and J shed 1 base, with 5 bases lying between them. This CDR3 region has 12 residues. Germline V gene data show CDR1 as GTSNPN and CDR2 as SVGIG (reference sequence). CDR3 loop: CAWSLRNYGYTF. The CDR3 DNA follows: TGTGCCTGGAGTCTCCGTAACTATGGCTACACCTTC.

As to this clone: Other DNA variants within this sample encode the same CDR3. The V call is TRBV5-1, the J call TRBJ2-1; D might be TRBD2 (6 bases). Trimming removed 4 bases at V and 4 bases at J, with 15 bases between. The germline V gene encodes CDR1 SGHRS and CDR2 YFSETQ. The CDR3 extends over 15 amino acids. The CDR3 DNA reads TGCGCCAGCAGCCCTGGAGGGACGGGGTACAATGAGCAGTTCTTC. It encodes CASSPGGTGYNEQFF.

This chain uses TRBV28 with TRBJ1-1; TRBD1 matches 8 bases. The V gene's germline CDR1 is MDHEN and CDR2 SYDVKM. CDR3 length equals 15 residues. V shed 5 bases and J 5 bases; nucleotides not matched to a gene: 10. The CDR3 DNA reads TGTGCCAGCAGTCCAGGCGGACAGGGCTATACTGAAGCTTTCTTT. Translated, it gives CASSPGGQGYTEAFF.

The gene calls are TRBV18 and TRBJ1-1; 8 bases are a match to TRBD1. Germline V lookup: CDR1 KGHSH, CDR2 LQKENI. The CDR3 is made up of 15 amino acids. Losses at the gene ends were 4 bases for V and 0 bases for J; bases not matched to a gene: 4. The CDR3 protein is CASSHLDRVNTEAFF. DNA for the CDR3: TGTGCCAGCTCACACCTGGACAGGGTGAACACTGAAGCTTTCTTT.

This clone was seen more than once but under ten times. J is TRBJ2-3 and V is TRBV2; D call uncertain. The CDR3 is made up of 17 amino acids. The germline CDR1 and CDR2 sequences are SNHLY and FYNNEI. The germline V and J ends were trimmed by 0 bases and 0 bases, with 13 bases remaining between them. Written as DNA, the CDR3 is TGTGCCAGCAGTGAAGCGCGCGAAGGGTGGAGCACAGATACGCAGTATTTT. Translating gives CASSEAREGWSTDTQYF.

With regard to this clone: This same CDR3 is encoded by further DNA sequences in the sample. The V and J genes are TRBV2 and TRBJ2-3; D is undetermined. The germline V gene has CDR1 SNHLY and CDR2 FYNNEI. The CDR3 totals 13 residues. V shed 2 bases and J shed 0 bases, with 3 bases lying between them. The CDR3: CASSEQSTDTQYF. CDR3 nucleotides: TGTGCCAGCAGTGAACAGAGCACAGATACGCAGTATTTT.

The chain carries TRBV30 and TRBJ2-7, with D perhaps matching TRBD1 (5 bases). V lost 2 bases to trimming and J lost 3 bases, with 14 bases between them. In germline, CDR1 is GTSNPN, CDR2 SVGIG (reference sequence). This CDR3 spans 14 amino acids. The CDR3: CAWSRNRKGYEQYF. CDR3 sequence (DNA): TGTGCCTGGAGTCGAAACAGGAAAGGCTACGAGCAGTACTTC.

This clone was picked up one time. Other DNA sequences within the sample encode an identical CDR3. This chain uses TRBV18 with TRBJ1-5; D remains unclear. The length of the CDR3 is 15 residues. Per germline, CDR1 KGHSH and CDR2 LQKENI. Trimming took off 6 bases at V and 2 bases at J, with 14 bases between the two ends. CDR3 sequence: CASSRGREGNQPQHF. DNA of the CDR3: TGTGCCAGCTCCCGCGGACGGGAGGGCAATCAGCCCCAGCATTTT. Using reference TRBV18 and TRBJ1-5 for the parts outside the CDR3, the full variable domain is NAGVMQNPRHLVRRRGQEARLRCSPMKGHSHVYWYRQLPEEGLKFMVYLQKENIIDESGMPKERFSAEFPKEGPSILRIQQVVRGDSAAYFCASSRGREGNQPQHFGDGTRLSIL.

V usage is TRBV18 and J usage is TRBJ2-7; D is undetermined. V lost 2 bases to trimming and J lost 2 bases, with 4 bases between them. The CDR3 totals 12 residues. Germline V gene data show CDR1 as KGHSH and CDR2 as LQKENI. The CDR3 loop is CASSPIPYEQYF. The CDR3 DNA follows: TGTGCCAGCTCACCAATCCCCTACGAGCAGTACTTC.

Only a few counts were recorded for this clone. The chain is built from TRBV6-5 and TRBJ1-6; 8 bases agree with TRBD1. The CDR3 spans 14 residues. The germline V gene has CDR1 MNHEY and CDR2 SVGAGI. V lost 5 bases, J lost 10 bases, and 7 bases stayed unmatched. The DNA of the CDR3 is TGTGCCAGCAGTCCCACAGGGGGTCGATCACCCCTCCACTTT. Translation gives CASSPTGGRSPLHF.

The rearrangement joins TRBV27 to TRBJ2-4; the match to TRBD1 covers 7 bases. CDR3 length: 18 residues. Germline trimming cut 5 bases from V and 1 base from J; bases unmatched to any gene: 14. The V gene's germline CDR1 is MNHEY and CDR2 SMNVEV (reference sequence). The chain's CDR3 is CASSPTGEWGWAKNIQYF. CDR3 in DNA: TGTGCCAGCAGTCCAACAGGGGAATGGGGTTGGGCCAAAAACATTCAGTACTTC.

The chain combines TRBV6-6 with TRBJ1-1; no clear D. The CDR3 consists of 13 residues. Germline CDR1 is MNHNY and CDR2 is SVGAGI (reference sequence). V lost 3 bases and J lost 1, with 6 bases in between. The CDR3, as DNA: TGTGCCAGCAGTTATCTCCCGAACACTGAAGCTTTCTTT. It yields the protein CASSYLPNTEAFF.

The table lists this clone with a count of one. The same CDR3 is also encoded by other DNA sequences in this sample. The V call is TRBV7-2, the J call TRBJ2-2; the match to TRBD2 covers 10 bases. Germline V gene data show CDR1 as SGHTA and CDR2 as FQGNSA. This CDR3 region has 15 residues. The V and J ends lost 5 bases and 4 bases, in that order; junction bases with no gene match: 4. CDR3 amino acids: CASSLSGRATGELFF. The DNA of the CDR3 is TGTGCCAGCAGCCTCAGCGGGAGGGCCACCGGGGAGCTGTTTTTT.

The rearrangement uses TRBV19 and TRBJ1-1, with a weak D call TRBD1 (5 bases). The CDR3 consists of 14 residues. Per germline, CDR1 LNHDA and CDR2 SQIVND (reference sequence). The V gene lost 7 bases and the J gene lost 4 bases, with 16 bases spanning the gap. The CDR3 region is CASTSGALSTEAFF. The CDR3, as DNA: TGTGCCAGTACCTCTGGGGCACTTTCCACTGAAGCTTTCTTT.